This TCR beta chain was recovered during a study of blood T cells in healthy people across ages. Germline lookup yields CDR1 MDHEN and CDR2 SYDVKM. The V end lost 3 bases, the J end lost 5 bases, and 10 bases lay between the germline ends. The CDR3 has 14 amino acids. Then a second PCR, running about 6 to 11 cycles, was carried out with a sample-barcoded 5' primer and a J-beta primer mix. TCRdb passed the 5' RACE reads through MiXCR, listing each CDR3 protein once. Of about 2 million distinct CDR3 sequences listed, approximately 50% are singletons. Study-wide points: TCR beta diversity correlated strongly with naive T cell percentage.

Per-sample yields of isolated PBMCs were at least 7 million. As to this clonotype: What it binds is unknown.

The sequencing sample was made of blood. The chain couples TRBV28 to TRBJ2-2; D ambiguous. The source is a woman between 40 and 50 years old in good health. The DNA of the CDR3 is TGTGCCAGCAGTTTGTGGGTCTCGACCGGGGAGCTGTTTTTT. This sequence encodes CASSLWVSTGELFF.